Following are 26 T cell receptor beta chains from one sample sequenced in a study of naive and memory T cell subsets. TCR cDNA received a 3' ligated oligonucleotide that carried a UMI. Four PCR rounds used nested alpha and beta constant region primers plus the SP2 primer. MiXCR was run by TCRdb on the 5' RACE reads, yielding one entry per CDR3 protein. The sample lists roughly 56,000 distinct CDR3 sequences, under 8.5% occurring once. The receptor set was obtained from a male donor in good health.

CDR3 residues: CASSQAGPRADTQYF. DNA of the CDR3: TGTGCCAGCAGCCAAGCCGGACCGAGGGCAGATACGCAGTATTTT. J is TRBJ2-3 and V is TRBV3-1; D is possibly TRBD2 (5 bases). Germline lookup yields CDR1 LGHDT and CDR2 YNNKEL (reference sequence). The V end lost 1 base, the J end lost 4 bases, and 12 bases lay between the germline ends. CDR3 length equals 15 residues.

This clonotype has just a few counts. The V and J genes are TRBV6-5 and TRBJ2-1, with D maybe TRBD2 (6 bases). Trimming took off 10 bases at V and 4 bases at J, with 14 bases between the two ends. Germline V CDR1 and CDR2: MNHEY, SVGAGI. CDR3 length: 13 amino acids. The CDR3 sequence is CATRRVRYNEQFF. CDR3 nucleotide sequence: TGTGCCACGAGGAGGGTGAGGTACAATGAGCAGTTCTTC.

A single count supports this clonotype. Since a much larger clone is just one base distant, this may be a read error. The V gene is TRBV20-1, the J gene TRBJ2-1; D unresolved. Trimming took off 3 bases at V and 7 bases at J, with 7 bases between the two ends. There are 11 residues in the CDR3. From germline, CDR1 is DFQATT and CDR2 SNEGSKA (reference sequence). The CDR3 bases are TGCAGTGCTAGCACCGATAATGAGCAGTTCTTC. Amino acids: CSASTDNEQFF.

This clonotype appeared many times. The V and J genes are TRBV29-1 and TRBJ1-1, with D unclear. The V end lost 0 bases, the J end lost 8 bases, and 10 bases lay between the germline ends. Germline lookup yields CDR1 SQVTM and CDR2 ANQGSEA. The CDR3 totals 12 residues. The CDR3 sequence is CSVEDSSIEAFF. The CDR3 DNA follows: TGCAGCGTTGAAGATTCCAGCATAGAAGCTTTCTTT.

The table lists this clonotype with many counts. The chain carries TRBV12-3 or TRBV12-4 and TRBJ2-3, with 10 bases fitting TRBD2. With 4 bases clipped from V and 3 bases from J, the junction kept 1 base outside the gene matches. The CDR3 loop spans 14 amino acids. CDR3 region: CASSSSGGTDTQYF. The CDR3 DNA follows: TGTGCCAGCAGTTCTAGCGGGGGTACAGATACGCAGTATTTT.

The V call is TRBV6-5, the J call TRBJ1-2, with D maybe TRBD1 (5 bases). Germline V gene sequence: CDR1 MNHEY, CDR2 SVGAGI. V lost 2 bases and J 1 base, leaving 14 bases between the germline ends. CDR3 size: 16 residues. Here the CDR3 reads CASSYAPTGDNYGYTF. The CDR3 region has the DNA TGTGCCAGCAGTTACGCCCCAACAGGAGATAACTATGGCTACACCTTC.

The rearrangement links TRBV7-2 to TRBJ1-2; tentatively, D is TRBD1 (5 bases). The CDR3 is made up of 14 amino acids. Trimming removed 1 base at V and 7 bases at J, with 13 bases between. Germline lookup yields CDR1 SGHTA and CDR2 FQGNSA. This CDR3 is CASSLGSRASGYTF. Here the CDR3 DNA reads TGTGCCAGCAGCTTAGGTTCCAGGGCAAGTGGCTACACCTTC.

This clonotype was seen a handful of times. This rearrangement joins TRBV6-5 to TRBJ1-1; D unresolved. Trimming cost V 7 bases and J 0 bases, with 9 bases left between them. Germline loops: CDR1 MNHEY, CDR2 SVGAGI. The CDR3 has 13 residues. CDR3 in amino acids: CASIASLNTEAFF. The CDR3 DNA reads TGTGCCAGCATAGCCAGCCTGAACACTGAAGCTTTCTTT.

The chain combines TRBV11-2 with TRBJ1-3; D unresolved. CDR3 length: 16 amino acids. V lost 1 base to trimming and J lost 0 bases, with 10 bases between them. Per the germline V gene, CDR1 is SGHAT and CDR2 is FQNNGV. The CDR3 DNA sequence: TGTGCCAGCAGCTTAGTGGAACGCATCTCTGGAAACACCATATATTTT. Protein product: CASSLVERISGNTIYF.

The rearrangement links TRBV27 to TRBJ2-1; the match to TRBD1 covers 7 bases. The CDR3 spans 15 residues. Germline V gene data show CDR1 as MNHEY and CDR2 as SMNVEV (reference sequence). V shed 4 bases, J shed 4 bases, and the junction held 7 bases outside the gene matches. The CDR3 DNA follows: TGTGCCAGCAGTTCAGGACAGGTAACGTACAATGAGCAGTTCTTC. Translating gives CASSSGQVTYNEQFF.

The V and J genes are TRBV27 and TRBJ2-7, with TRBD1 matching 8 bases. The CDR3 runs to 14 residues. Germline V gene data show CDR1 as MNHEY and CDR2 as SMNVEV (reference sequence). Trimming removed 2 bases from V and 7 bases from J; junction bases left unmatched: 7. As DNA, the CDR3 is TGTGCCAGCAGTTTACCAGGACAGGGTGGGGAGCAGTACTTC. The encoded protein is CASSLPGQGGEQYF.

The chain employs TRBV18 and TRBJ1-1; the match to TRBD1 covers 8 bases. The CDR3 has 13 amino acids. Per germline, CDR1 KGHSH and CDR2 LQKENI. The ends lost 5 bases at V and 6 bases at J; junction bases unmatched: 5. The DNA of the CDR3 is TGTGCCAGCTCAGAGACAGGGGATTCTGAAGCTTTCTTT. Protein: CASSETGDSEAFF. Variable domain in full (rest from reference TRBV18 and TRBJ1-1): NAGVMQNPRHLVRRRGQEARLRCSPMKGHSHVYWYRQLPEEGLKFMVYLQKENIIDESGMPKERFSAEFPKEGPSILRIQQVVRGDSAAYFCASSETGDSEAFFGQGTRLTVV.

The chain joins TRBV7-6 to TRBJ2-3; TRBD2 might be the D (5 bases). Germline values: CDR1 SGHVS, CDR2 FNYEAQ. V was trimmed by 6 bases and J by 6 bases, leaving 16 bases between them. The CDR3 sequence is 14 residues long. In DNA, the CDR3 is TGTGCCAGCAGACGATCTGGGGAGCTCGATACGCAGTATTTT. The encoded protein is CASRRSGELDTQYF.

This clonotype has only a few counts. The chain couples TRBV5-1 to TRBJ2-5, with 13 bases fitting TRBD2. The CDR3 sequence is 16 residues long. With 2 bases clipped from V and 4 bases from J, the junction kept 5 bases outside the gene matches. The germline CDR1 and CDR2 sequences are SGHRS and YFSETQ. CDR3: CASSLRTSGSGETQYF. The CDR3 DNA reads as TGCGCCAGCAGCTTACGGACTAGCGGGAGCGGAGAGACCCAGTACTTC. The full variable domain, completed using reference TRBV5-1 and TRBJ2-5, is KAGVTQTPRYLIKTRGQQVTLSCSPISGHRSVSWYQQTPGQGLQFLFEYFSETQRNKGNFPGRFSGRQFSNSRSEMNVSTLELGDSALYLCASSLRTSGSGETQYFGPGTRLLVL.

The chain has TRBV6-5 and TRBJ2-5, with 10 positions matching TRBD2. Germline CDR1 is MNHEY and CDR2 is SVGAGI. V was pared by 0 bases and J by 4 bases, with 5 bases of the junction left unmatched. CDR3 length: 16 residues. The DNA of the CDR3 is TGTGCCAGCAGTTACTCGCTAGCGGGAGTTAGAGAGACCCAGTACTTC. Translated, it gives CASSYSLAGVRETQYF.

The DNA for the CDR3 is TGTGCCAGTAGTATAGGAGGGGGGACAGCGACCCTCAATCAGCCCCAGCATTTT. Protein product: CASSIGGGTATLNQPQHF. This chain links TRBV19 with TRBJ1-5; 7 bases map to TRBD1. CDR1 LNHDA and CDR2 SQIVND come from the germline V gene (reference sequence). V lost 1 base, J lost 3 bases, and 12 bases stayed unmatched. CDR3 size: 18 residues. Full variable domain (remainder filled in from reference TRBV19 and TRBJ1-5): DGGITQSPKYLFRKEGQNVTLSCEQNLNHDAMYWYRQDPGQGLRLIYYSQIVNDFQKGDIAEGYSVSREKKESFPLTVTSAQKNPTAFYLCASSIGGGTATLNQPQHFGDGTRLSIL.

This clonotype was seen at least ten times. This sequence joins TRBV6-1 and TRBJ2-1; D unresolved. V lost 4 bases to trimming and J lost 0 bases, with 10 bases between them. Germline CDR1 is MNHNS and CDR2 is SASEGT. This CDR3 spans 15 amino acids. CDR3 sequence (DNA): TGTGCCAGCAGTGTTTCCGCCACCTCCTACAATGAGCAGTTCTTC. Translated: CASSVSATSYNEQFF.

This clonotype has ten or more counts. The gene calls are TRBV29-1 and TRBJ1-4, with a weak D call TRBD1 (6 bases). The CDR3 has 12 residues. V dropped 7 bases and J dropped 5 bases, with 11 bases sitting between them. Germline-derived CDR1 and CDR2 are SQVTM and ANQGSEA. Here the CDR3 DNA reads TGCAGCGCCGGAGGGGGAAATGAAAAACTGTTTTTT. This sequence encodes CSAGGGNEKLFF.

This clonotype occurred a few times. The rearrangement joins TRBV15 to TRBJ2-5; TRBD1 might be the D (8 bases). Trimming removed 4 bases from V and 5 bases from J, with 17 bases in between. From germline, CDR1 is LNHNV and CDR2 YYDKDF (reference sequence). This CDR3 spans 15 amino acids. In DNA form, the CDR3 reads TGTGCCACCAGCATCACCGGACAGGGAGGGGAGACCCAGTACTTC. It encodes CATSITGQGGETQYF.

This clonotype was seen a few times. The gene calls are TRBV27 and TRBJ2-2; 7 bases agree with TRBD1. Germline V lookup: CDR1 MNHEY, CDR2 SMNVEV (reference sequence). The CDR3 totals 14 residues. With V trimmed by 3 bases and J by 6 bases, 4 bases remained unmatched. This CDR3 reads CASSLGQGAGELFF. As DNA, the CDR3 is TGTGCCAGCAGTTTGGGGCAGGGGGCCGGGGAGCTGTTTTTT.

In this sample, this clonotype turned up many times. V is TRBV29-1 and J is TRBJ2-7; 10 nucleotides align to TRBD2. The CDR3 is 13 residues long. The germline CDR1 and CDR2 sequences are SQVTM and ANQGSEA. The V segment lost 6 bases and the J segment 2 bases; nucleotides outside the gene matches: 4. The chain's CDR3 is CSVQRGGPYEQYF. CDR3 DNA: TGCAGCGTGCAGCGGGGGGGACCCTACGAGCAGTACTTC.

This clonotype was found many times. The chain carries TRBV20-1 and TRBJ2-2, with 10 bases that match TRBD1. Trimming removed 3 bases from V and 6 bases from J; junction bases left unmatched: 4. Germline V gene lookup returns CDR1 DFQATT and CDR2 SNEGSKA (reference sequence). The CDR3 sequence is 14 residues long. CDR3 sequence: CSASRTGGPGELFF. The CDR3 DNA follows: TGCAGTGCTAGCCGGACAGGGGGACCCGGGGAGCTGTTTTTT.

The V and J genes are TRBV12-3 or TRBV12-4 and TRBJ1-5; the D gene is possibly TRBD1 (5 bases). This CDR3 comprises 14 residues. V was cut by 4 bases and J by 1 base, with 8 bases left in between. In nucleotides, the CDR3 is TGTGCCAGCAGTTCTGGGGGAAGCAATCAGCCCCAGCATTTT. Its translation: CASSSGGSNQPQHF.

This clonotype was detected only a few times. The junction does not match germline at one end; this may be a read error. The V call is TRBV11-1, the J call TRBJ2-1; 11 bases map to TRBD1. The CDR3 has 11 amino acids. Germline V gene lookup returns CDR1 SGHAT and CDR2 FQDESV (reference sequence). CDR3 DNA: TGTGCCAGCAGCTTGGACAGGGGGCCCATCTTC. Translated, it gives CASSLDRGPIF.

V is TRBV7-8 and J is TRBJ2-6, with D unclear. The CDR3 is made up of 15 amino acids. Germline V gene sequence: CDR1 SGHVS, CDR2 FQNEAQ. V lost 1 base and J 4 bases, leaving 8 bases between the germline ends. This CDR3 reads CASSLEPSGANVLTF. DNA for the CDR3: TGTGCCAGCAGCTTAGAACCCTCCGGGGCCAACGTCCTGACTTTC.

This clonotype is labeled medium-sized. This rearrangement joins TRBV6-2 or TRBV6-3 to TRBJ1-6; no clear D. Germline V gene data show CDR1 as MNHEY and CDR2 as SVGEGT. Trimming took 4 bases from V and 9 from J, leaving 13 bases between them. This CDR3 has 14 residues. Here the CDR3 DNA reads TGTGCCAGCAGTTTGGAGTCAGCCAGTTCACCCCTCCACTTT. This sequence encodes CASSLESASSPLHF.